One and the same sample provided the 21 T cell receptor beta chains below, sequenced in a study of shared clonotypes between healthy human individuals. Method: immunoSEQ multiplex PCR; TCRdb's copy keeps in-frame clones and lacks some. The sample contains 1.4 million or so clones, around 98.5% of which appear only once. Sequenced input: naive CD4+ T cells sorted from blood. As for subset: CD45RA+ positively selected. The origin of the receptors is a man aged 25 to 40 in good health.

The chain links TRBV28 to TRBJ1-2; possible D gene TRBD1, 5 bases. The CDR3 is 13 residues long. The germline V and J ends were trimmed by 5 bases and 8 bases, with 15 bases remaining between them. The V gene's germline CDR1 is MDHEN and CDR2 SYDVKM. The CDR3 coding sequence is TGTGCCAGCAGTCCCCGGACACGCAGGGGCTACACCTTC. Its translation is CASSPRTRRGYTF.

The CDR3 region is CSVVGSQYQETQYF. In nucleotides, the CDR3 is TGCAGCGTTGTGGGCAGCCAGTACCAAGAGACCCAGTACTTC. V usage is TRBV29-1 and J usage is TRBJ2-5; D ambiguous. The V end was cut by 4 bases, the J end by 0 bases, with 12 bases between. The CDR3 extends over 14 amino acids. Germline V gene lookup returns CDR1 SQVTM and CDR2 ANQGSEA. Full variable domain (rest looked up from reference TRBV29-1 and TRBJ2-5): SAVISQKPSRDICQRGTSLTIQCQVDSQVTMMFWYRQQPGQSLTLIATANQGSEATYESGFVIDKFPISRPNLTFSTLTVSNMSPEDSSIYLCSVVGSQYQETQYFGPGTRLLVL.

The genes are TRBV5-5 and TRBJ1-2; D is unclear. The CDR3 totals 14 residues. The germline V gene has CDR1 SGHKS and CDR2 YYEKEE (reference sequence). Trimming stripped 4 bases from V and 2 bases from J, with 12 bases between. Here the CDR3 reads CASSPLGYNYGYTF. The CDR3 DNA reads as TGTGCCAGCAGCCCGCTCGGCTACAACTATGGCTACACCTTC.

V and J are TRBV9 and TRBJ2-1; D uncertain. Trimming removed 4 bases at V and 5 bases at J, with 16 bases between. Germline values: CDR1 SGDLS, CDR2 YYNGEE. CDR3 length: 15 amino acids. CDR3 region: CASSPEIRRNNEQFF. For the CDR3, the DNA is TGTGCCAGCAGCCCCGAGATCAGGAGAAACAATGAGCAGTTCTTC.

This chain uses TRBV28 with TRBJ2-7, with 7 positions matching TRBD2. This CDR3 region has 11 residues. The germline V gene has CDR1 MDHEN and CDR2 SYDVKM. The V segment lost 3 bases and the J segment 12 bases; nucleotides outside the gene matches: 5. The CDR3: CASSFSGGRYF. The CDR3 nucleotides are TGTGCCAGCAGTTTCTCGGGGGGTCGGTACTTC.

The rearrangement links TRBV25-1 to TRBJ1-1, with a possible D match to TRBD1 (5 bases). The germline gives CDR1 MGHDK, CDR2 SYGVNS. CDR3 length: 14 amino acids. Trimming pared 4 bases from V and 5 bases from J, leaving 14 bases between. The CDR3 is CASSVGGAKTEAFF. DNA for the CDR3: TGTGCCAGCAGTGTAGGAGGGGCGAAGACTGAAGCTTTCTTT. The variable domain in full, completed from reference TRBV25-1 and TRBJ1-1, reads EADIYQTPRYLVIGTGKKITLECSQTMGHDKMYWYQQDPGMELHLIHYSYGVNSTEKGDLSSESTVSRIRTEHFPLTLESARPSHTSQYLCASSVGGAKTEAFFGQGTRLTVV.

The chain carries TRBV28 and TRBJ2-2, with D hard to call. The CDR3 sequence is 11 residues long. Per germline, CDR1 MDHEN and CDR2 SYDVKM. Deletions cut 5 bases from V and 6 bases from J, with 4 bases between. The CDR3 DNA reads TGTGCCAGCAGTGTTCCCGGGGAGCTGTTTTTT. The encoded protein is CASSVPGELFF.

This clone was found once. This chain connects TRBV10-3 to TRBJ2-3; D tentatively reads TRBD1 or TRBD2 (6 bases each). The germline CDR1 and CDR2 sequences are ENHRY and SYGVKD. There are 16 residues in the CDR3. Trimming removed 4 bases at V and 3 bases at J, with 17 bases between. The CDR3 DNA reads TGTGCCATCAGTGTAGTCGTGGTAGGGGGGACAGATACGCAGTATTTT. It encodes CAISVVVVGGTDTQYF.

This rearrangement joins TRBV6-4 to TRBJ2-2, with no clear D. CDR3 length equals 17 residues. Germline CDR1 and CDR2: MRHNA and SNTAGT. The ends were cut back, 4 bases at V and 4 bases at J, with 19 bases in the middle. CDR3 nucleotides: TGTGCCAGCAGTGTGGAGTTGGGGAAAGTAGGCACCGGGGAGCTGTTTTTT. Protein: CASSVELGKVGTGELFF.

The V and J genes are TRBV10-1 and TRBJ2-3; possibly TRBD1 for D (5 bases). The CDR3 extends over 17 amino acids. Between the trimmed V and J ends, which lost 0 bases and 3 bases, there was a span of 16 bases. Germline CDR1 is WNHNN and CDR2 is SYGVQD (reference sequence). In DNA, the CDR3 is TGCGCCAGCAGTGAGTCGAACAGGCCGTGGGGTACAGATACGCAGTATTTT. Translated, it gives CASSESNRPWGTDTQYF.

The CDR3 reads CASSLYRGVPEAFF. DNA for the CDR3: TGTGCCAGCAGTTTATACAGGGGAGTTCCTGAAGCTTTCTTT. The chain links TRBV28 to TRBJ1-1; TRBD1 agrees at 7 bases. Looked up from germline, CDR1 is MDHEN and CDR2 is SYDVKM. V was pared by 1 base and J by 6 bases, with 5 bases of the junction left unmatched. This CDR3 comprises 14 residues.

V gene TRBV29-1 combines with J gene TRBJ2-1; TRBD2 matches 8 bases. This CDR3 region has 13 residues. Germline assignment: CDR1 SQVTM and CDR2 ANQGSEA. Trimming cost V 7 bases and J 6 bases; bases outside gene matches: 8. Here the CDR3 reads CSGLPGGSNEQFF. CDR3 nucleotides: TGCAGCGGGCTGCCGGGAGGGAGCAATGAGCAGTTCTTC.

This rearrangement joins TRBV6-5 to TRBJ2-2; D gene ambiguous. CDR1 and CDR2 (germline): MNHEY, SVGAGI. The CDR3 loop spans 15 amino acids. V lost 4 bases to trimming and J lost 4 bases, with 13 bases between them. CDR3 region: CASSSRHRGTGELFF. The CDR3 bases are TGTGCCAGCAGTTCACGGCATCGTGGCACCGGGGAGCTGTTTTTT.

This clone was counted a single time. The rearrangement uses TRBV7-2 and TRBJ2-1, with 9 bases fitting TRBD2. Germline loops: CDR1 SGHTA, CDR2 FQGNSA. The junction had 17 bases not matched to a gene; V was cut back by 6 bases and J by 8 bases. The CDR3 totals 17 residues. The CDR3 DNA is TGTGCCAGCAGAAAAGCGCGCTCGGGACTAGCCAGCCATGAGCAGTTCTTC. Protein product: CASRKARSGLASHEQFF.

The chain uses TRBV27 and TRBJ2-7, with TRBD1 matching 7 bases. This CDR3 region has 13 residues. Germline V gene lookup returns CDR1 MNHEY and CDR2 SMNVEV (reference sequence). Unmatched junction bases numbered 2, after V lost 6 bases and J lost 0 bases. DNA of the CDR3: TGTGCCAGCAGACGGGACAGCTCCTACGAGCAGTACTTC. It encodes CASRRDSSYEQYF.

V and J are TRBV6-5 and TRBJ2-5; 8 nucleotides line up with TRBD1. With 5 bases clipped from V and 4 bases from J, the junction kept 9 bases outside the gene matches. Germline assignment: CDR1 MNHEY and CDR2 SVGAGI. The CDR3 spans 15 residues. As DNA, the CDR3 is TGTGCCAGCAGTCCTCGGACAGGGTATGGAGAGACCCAGTACTTC. This encodes CASSPRTGYGETQYF.

This rearrangement joins TRBV7-9 to TRBJ2-7, with D unclear. This CDR3 comprises 15 residues. Per the germline V gene, CDR1 is SEHNR and CDR2 is FQNEAQ (reference sequence). V lost 1 base to trimming and J lost 1 base, with 11 bases between them. The CDR3: CASSLEGSRSYEQYF. The CDR3, as DNA: TGTGCCAGCAGCTTAGAAGGCAGCCGATCCTACGAGCAGTACTTC. The full variable domain, with the rest looked up from reference TRBV7-9 and TRBJ2-7, is DTGVSQNPRHKITKRGQNVTFRCDPISEHNRLYWYRQTLGQGPEFLTYFQNEAQLEKSRLLSDRFSAERPKGSFSTLEIQRTEQGDSAMYLCASSLEGSRSYEQYFGPGTRLTVT.

V gene TRBV9 combines with J gene TRBJ2-2; 8 nucleotides line up with TRBD1. The ends lost 2 bases at V and 3 bases at J; junction bases unmatched: 3. Germline assignment: CDR1 SGDLS and CDR2 YYNGEE. This CDR3 region has 15 residues. CDR3 nucleotide sequence: TGTGCCAGCAGCGTCCAGGGGGCGGACACCGGGGAGCTGTTTTTT. Translated: CASSVQGADTGELFF.

The chain recombines TRBV2 with TRBJ2-1; TRBD2 matches at 13 bases. V lost 6 bases, J lost 4 bases, and 3 bases stayed unmatched. The CDR3 loop spans 15 amino acids. Germline V gives CDR1 SNHLY, CDR2 FYNNEI. The DNA of the CDR3 is TGTGCCAGCAGGGGACTAGCGGGACCTTACAATGAGCAGTTCTTC. It is translated as CASRGLAGPYNEQFF. Combining the CDR3 with reference TRBV2 and TRBJ2-1 gives the whole variable domain EPEVTQTPSHQVTQMGQEVILRCVPISNHLYFYWYRQILGQKVEFLVSFYNNEISEKSEIFDDQFSVERPDGSNFTLKIRSTKLEDSAMYFCASRGLAGPYNEQFFGPGTRLTVL.

As DNA, the CDR3 is TGTGCCAGCAGACCACAGGGGGCGCTTTACGAGCAGTACTTC. Its translation is CASRPQGALYEQYF. The chain carries TRBV28 and TRBJ2-7; 9 bases match TRBD1. CDR1 MDHEN and CDR2 SYDVKM come from the germline V gene. CDR3 length equals 14 residues. V lost 6 bases, J lost 4 bases, and 7 bases stayed unmatched.

A single count supports this clone. This chain uses TRBV7-2 with TRBJ1-4; D perhaps matches TRBD1 (6 bases). The CDR3 is 16 amino acids. The V gene's germline CDR1 is SGHTA and CDR2 FQGNSA. V gave up 2 bases and J gave up 4 bases, with 14 bases separating them. Here the CDR3 reads CASSLWGQGVNEKLFF. The CDR3 region has the DNA TGTGCCAGCAGCTTATGGGGGCAGGGCGTTAATGAAAAACTGTTTTTT. Supplemented by reference TRBV7-2 and TRBJ1-4, the full variable domain reads GAGVSQSPSNKVTEKGKDVELRCDPISGHTALYWYRQSLGQGLEFLIYFQGNSAPDKSGLPSDRFSAERTGGSVSTLTIQRTQQEDSAVYLCASSLWGQGVNEKLFFGSGTQLSVL.